This TCR beta chain stems from a study of PD-L1 blockade in urothelial cancer (dated by TCRdb to about 2017). Turning to the overall study: Every patient began therapy in the mid-2010s and was given atezolizumab 1,200 mg intravenously every 3 weeks. About nine tenths of the roughly 30 patients were males with bladder-origin urothelial cancer, and about 60% of the 29 reported a prior smoking history. An ECOG performance status of 0 or 1 was recorded for the patients, and 0 to 3 prior chemotherapy regimens had been received by the patients. Blood samples were analyzed at 3 weeks after treatment start (second dose) and at 6 weeks after treatment start. A median of about 150,000 T cells and just over 80,000 unique TCRs was obtained from blood samples, and a median clonality of approximately 0.077 was observed. The study, an exploratory multi-omic analysis, examined somatic, immune and clinical correlates of response to PD-L1 blockade with atezolizumab in urothelial cancer. TCR sequencing covered pretreatment tumor samples and matched, serially collected peripheral blood taken before and after atezolizumab treatment. Durable clinical benefit meant progression-free survival longer than 6 months, and TCR features were also tested against progression-free and overall survival. Whole exome sequencing and RNA sequencing of pretreatment tumors were performed alongside TCR sequencing in the same patients. Durable clinical benefit was achieved by nine patients and was not achieved by 20 patients. Pretreatment blood TCR-seq was available for about 28 patients, at least one posttreatment blood collection was obtained for some 25 patients, and tumor TCR-seq was available for some 25 patients. Overall study outcomes, separate from this receptor: Because of the small sample size (n ≈ 30) and the many exploratory analyses performed, the results are intended to be regarded as hypothesis-generating. Patients with durable benefit showed greater expansion of tumor-associated TCR clones in peripheral blood 3 weeks after starting treatment (n ≈ 21, p = 0.022). Improved progression-free and overall survival was found to be associated with pretreatment peripheral blood TCR clonality below the median.

On this clone itself: The clone's antigen remains unknown. The record has no base qualities; no much larger clone is one base away.

The meaning of the sample's time point label: pretreatment peripheral blood. The cohort included 29 patients with locally advanced or metastatic urothelial carcinoma who were treated at Memorial Sloan Kettering on a trial protocol. Peripheral blood mononuclear cells were collected pretreatment and during treatment, at between 1 and 8 total time points per patient. The Qiagen DNeasy Blood extraction kit was used to purify genomic DNA from total PBMCs and tumor samples. PBMCs were collected pretreatment and during treatment and were isolated and stored as previously described. A distance of 10 bases separates the germline ends of V and J, which lose 7 bases and 0 bases respectively. Counted from cysteine to phenylalanine, this CDR3 has 15 amino acids. The DNA shown is the 45-base CDR3, in frame from base 1. CDR1 LNHDA and CDR2 SQIVND are derived from the germline V gene (reference sequence). To estimate absolute template abundance from read counts, synthetic TCR analog templates were spiked into each PCR. Using the immunoSEQ assay, TCRbeta CDR3 regions were amplified from genomic DNA with bias-controlled V and J gene primers. Sequencing of rearranged TCRbeta segments was performed at approximately 20X coverage. Turning to the authors' computational methods: Clustering was used to correct sequencing errors, and CDR3s were annotated against IMGT to assign V, D and J genes. Downstream analyses used only productive TCRbeta rearrangements and left out out-of-frame or stop-codon sequences. Clonality was computed as one minus Shannon entropy normalized by the log of the number of unique productive sequences. Clones differing between time points or between blood and tumor were identified using Fisher's exact test with Benjamini-Hochberg correction, with an adjusted p below 0.01 applied as the threshold. TCRdb carries this immuneACCESS record with in-frame sequences only. Its versions omit some clonotypes, under half of them owing to an unresolved V gene in the studies checked, with the rest unexplained. V and J calls and clone size are those listed in that table; D and trimming were worked out from the DNA. The sample table contains about 95,000 clones; only one count was recorded for 90% of them. The ten largest clones take up 1.5% to 2% of the sample.

The chain links TRBV19 with TRBJ1-6, with an unclear D gene assignment. The clonotype was recovered from a man aged 55 to 70 with urothelial cancer. The sequencing used PBMCs, collected around atezolizumab (anti-PD-L1) treatment. The CDR3 region has the sequence CASTPTASYNSPLHF. The sequenced DNA: TGTGCCAGTACACCCACAGCCTCCTATAATTCACCCCTCCACTTT.